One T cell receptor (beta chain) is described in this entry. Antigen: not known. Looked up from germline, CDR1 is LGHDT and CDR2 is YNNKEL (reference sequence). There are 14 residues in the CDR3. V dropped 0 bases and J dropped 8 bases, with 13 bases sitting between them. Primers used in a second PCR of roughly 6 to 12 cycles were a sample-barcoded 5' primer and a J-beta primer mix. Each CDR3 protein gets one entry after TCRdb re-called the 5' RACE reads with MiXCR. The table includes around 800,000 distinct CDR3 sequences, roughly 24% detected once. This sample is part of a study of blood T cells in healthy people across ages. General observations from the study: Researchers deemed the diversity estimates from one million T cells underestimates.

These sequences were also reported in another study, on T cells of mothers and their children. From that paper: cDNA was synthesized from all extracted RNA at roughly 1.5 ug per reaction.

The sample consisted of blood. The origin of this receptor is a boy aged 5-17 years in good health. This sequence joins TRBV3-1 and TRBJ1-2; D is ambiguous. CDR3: CASSQDYRKGGYTF. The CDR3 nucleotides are TGTGCCAGCAGCCAAGACTACCGAAAGGGCGGCTACACCTTC.